This entry describes one TCR beta chain. The V and J ends lost 0 bases and 0 bases respectively, with 9 bases between them. This CDR3 is built from 15 residues. The germline V gene has CDR1 GTSNPN and CDR2 SVGIG (reference sequence). This record belongs to a study of blood T cell repertoires in COVID-19. Across the whole study: PBMCs, B-cell-depleted T cells, or T cells were the source of the cDNA or gDNA that made up the material.

Some clones are missing from TCRdb's copy, which holds only in-frame ones; the method was immunoSEQ multiplex PCR. Altogether roughly 250,000 clones are present, approximately 80% being singletons, with the ten largest covering 4%. V and J are TRBV30 and TRBJ1-5, with D unresolved. The sequencing input was peripheral blood. This sequence originates from a middle-aged woman with active or convalescent COVID-19. CDR3 nucleotide sequence: TGTGCCTGGAGTGTACGGGGTGGTAGCAATCAGCCCCAGCATTTT. It yields the protein CAWSVRGGSNQPQHF.